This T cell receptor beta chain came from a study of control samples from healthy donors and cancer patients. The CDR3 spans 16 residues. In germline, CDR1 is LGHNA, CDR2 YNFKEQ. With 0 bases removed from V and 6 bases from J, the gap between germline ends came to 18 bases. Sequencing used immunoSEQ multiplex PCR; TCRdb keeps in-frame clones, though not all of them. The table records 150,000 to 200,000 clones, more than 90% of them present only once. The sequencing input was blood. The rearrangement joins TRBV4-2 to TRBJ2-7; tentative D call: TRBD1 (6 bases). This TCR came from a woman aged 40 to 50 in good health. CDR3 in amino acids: CASSQESTGYSAEQYF. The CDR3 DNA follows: TGTGCCAGCAGCCAAGAGTCGACAGGATATAGTGCCGAGCAGTACTTC.